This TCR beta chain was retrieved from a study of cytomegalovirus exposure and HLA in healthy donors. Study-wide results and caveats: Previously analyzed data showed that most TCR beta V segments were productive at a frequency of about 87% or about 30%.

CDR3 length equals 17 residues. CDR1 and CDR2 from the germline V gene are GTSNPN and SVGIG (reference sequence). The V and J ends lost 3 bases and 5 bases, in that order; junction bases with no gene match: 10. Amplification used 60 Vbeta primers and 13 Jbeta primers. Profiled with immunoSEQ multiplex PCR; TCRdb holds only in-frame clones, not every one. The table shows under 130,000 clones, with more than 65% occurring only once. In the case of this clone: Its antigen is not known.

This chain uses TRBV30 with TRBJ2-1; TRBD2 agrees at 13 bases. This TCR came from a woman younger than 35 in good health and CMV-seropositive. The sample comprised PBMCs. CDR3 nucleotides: TGTGCCTGGAGCCACAACCTGGGACTAGCGGGAAACAATGAGCAGTTCTTC. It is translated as CAWSHNLGLAGNNEQFF.